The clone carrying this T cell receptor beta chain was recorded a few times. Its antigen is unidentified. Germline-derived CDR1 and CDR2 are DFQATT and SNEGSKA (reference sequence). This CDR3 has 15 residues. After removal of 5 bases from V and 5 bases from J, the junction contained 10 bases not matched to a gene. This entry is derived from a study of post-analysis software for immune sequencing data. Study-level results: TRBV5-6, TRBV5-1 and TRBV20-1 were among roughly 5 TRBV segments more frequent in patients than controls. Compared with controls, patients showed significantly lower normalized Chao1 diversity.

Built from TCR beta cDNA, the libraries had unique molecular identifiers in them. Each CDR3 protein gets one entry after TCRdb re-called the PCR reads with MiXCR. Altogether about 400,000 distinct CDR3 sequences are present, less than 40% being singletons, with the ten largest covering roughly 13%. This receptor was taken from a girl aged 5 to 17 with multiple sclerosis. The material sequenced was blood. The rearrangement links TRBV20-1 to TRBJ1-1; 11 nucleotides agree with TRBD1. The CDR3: CSAGRDRGTGTEAFF. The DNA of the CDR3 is TGCAGTGCTGGCCGGGACAGGGGGACGGGTACTGAAGCTTTCTTT.